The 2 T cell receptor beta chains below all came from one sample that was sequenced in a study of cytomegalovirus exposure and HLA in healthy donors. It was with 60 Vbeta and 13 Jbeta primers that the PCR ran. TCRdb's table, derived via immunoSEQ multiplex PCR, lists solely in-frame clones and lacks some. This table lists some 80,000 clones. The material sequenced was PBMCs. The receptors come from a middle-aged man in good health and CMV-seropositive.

CDR3 residues: CATSRHLTRLAVAYEQYV. The CDR3 region has the DNA TGTGCCACCAGCAGGCACCTGACCCGACTAGCGGTCGCCTACGAGCAGTACGTC. This sequence joins TRBV15 and TRBJ2-7, with 9 bases that match TRBD2. The V gene end was trimmed by 3 bases and the J gene end by 2 bases; junction bases not matched to a gene: 14. The germline V gene has CDR1 LNHNV and CDR2 YYDKDF (reference sequence). The CDR3 consists of 18 residues.

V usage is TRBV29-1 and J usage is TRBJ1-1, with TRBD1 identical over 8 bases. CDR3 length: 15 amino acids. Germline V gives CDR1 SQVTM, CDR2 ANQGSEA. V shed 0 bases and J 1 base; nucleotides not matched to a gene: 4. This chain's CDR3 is CSVEESDRGNTEAFF. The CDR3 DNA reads TGCAGCGTTGAAGAATCCGACAGGGGGAACACTGAAGCTTTCTTT.